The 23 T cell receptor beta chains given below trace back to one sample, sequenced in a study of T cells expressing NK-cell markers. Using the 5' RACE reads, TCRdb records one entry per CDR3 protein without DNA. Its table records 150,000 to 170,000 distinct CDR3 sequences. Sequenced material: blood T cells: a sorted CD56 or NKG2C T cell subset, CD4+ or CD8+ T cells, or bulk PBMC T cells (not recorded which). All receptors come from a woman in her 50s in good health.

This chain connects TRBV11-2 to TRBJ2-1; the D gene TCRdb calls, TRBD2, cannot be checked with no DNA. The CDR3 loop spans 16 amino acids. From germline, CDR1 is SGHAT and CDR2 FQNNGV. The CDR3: CASSLRGPSGSDEQFF.

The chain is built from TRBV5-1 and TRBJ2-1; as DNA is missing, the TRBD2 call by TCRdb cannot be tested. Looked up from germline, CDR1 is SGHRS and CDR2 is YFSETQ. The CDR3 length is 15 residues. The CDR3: CASSSLAGDVHEQFF.

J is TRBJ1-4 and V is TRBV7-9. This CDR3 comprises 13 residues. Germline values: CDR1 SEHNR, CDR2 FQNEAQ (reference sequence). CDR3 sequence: CASSFQNQEKLFF.

CDR3 loop: CASSPRAASYEQYF. The rearrangement uses TRBV9 and TRBJ2-7; the TCRdb D gene call, TRBD1, has no DNA to confirm it. CDR3 size: 14 residues. Looked up from germline, CDR1 is SGDLS and CDR2 is YYNGEE. Full variable domain (missing parts from reference TRBV9 and TRBJ2-7): DSGVTQTPKHLITATGQRVTLRCSPRSGDLSVYWYQQSLDQGLQFLIQYYNGEERAKGNILERFSAQQFPDLHSELNLSSLELGDSALYFCASSPRAASYEQYFGPGTRLTVT.

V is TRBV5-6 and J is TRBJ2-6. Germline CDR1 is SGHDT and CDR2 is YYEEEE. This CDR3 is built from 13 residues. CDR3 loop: CAGCLSGANVLTF.

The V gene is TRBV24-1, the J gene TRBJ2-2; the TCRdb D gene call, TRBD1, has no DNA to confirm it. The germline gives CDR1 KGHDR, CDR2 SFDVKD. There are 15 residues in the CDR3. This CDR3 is CATSLTGDGTGELFF.

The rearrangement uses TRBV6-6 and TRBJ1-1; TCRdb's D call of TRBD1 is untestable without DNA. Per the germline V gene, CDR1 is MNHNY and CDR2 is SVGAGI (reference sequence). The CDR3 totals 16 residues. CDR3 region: CASIYPSTGENTEAFF.

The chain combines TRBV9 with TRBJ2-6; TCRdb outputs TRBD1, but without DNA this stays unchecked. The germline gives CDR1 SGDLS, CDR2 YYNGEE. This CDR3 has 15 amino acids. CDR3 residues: CASSVGGGGANVLTF.

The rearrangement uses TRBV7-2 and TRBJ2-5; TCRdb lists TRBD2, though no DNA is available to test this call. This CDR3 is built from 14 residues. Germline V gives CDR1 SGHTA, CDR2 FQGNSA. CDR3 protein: CASSLVAVQETQYF.

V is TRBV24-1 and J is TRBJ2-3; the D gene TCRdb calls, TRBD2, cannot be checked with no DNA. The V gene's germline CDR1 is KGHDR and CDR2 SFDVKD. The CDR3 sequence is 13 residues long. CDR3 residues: CATWGGPGDTQYF.

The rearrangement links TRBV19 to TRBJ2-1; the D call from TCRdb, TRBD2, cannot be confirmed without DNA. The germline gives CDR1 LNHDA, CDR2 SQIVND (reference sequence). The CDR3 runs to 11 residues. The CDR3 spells CASSEGGEQFF.

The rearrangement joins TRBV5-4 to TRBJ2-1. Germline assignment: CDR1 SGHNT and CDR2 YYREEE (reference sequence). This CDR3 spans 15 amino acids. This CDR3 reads CASSLFQDSDNEQFF.

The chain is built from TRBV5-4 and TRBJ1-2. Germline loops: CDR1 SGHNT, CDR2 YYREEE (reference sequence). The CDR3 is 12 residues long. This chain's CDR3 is CASSDGWNGYTF. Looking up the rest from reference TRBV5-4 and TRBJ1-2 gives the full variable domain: ETGVTQSPTHLIKTRGQQVTLRCSSQSGHNTVSWYQQALGQGPQFIFQYYREEENGRGNFPPRFSGLQFPNYSSELNVNALELDDSALYLCASSDGWNGYTFGSGTRLTVV.

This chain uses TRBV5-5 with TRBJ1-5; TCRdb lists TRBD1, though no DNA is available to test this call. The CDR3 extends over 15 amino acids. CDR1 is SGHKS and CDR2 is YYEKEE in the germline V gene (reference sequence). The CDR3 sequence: CASSLGTALNQPQHF.

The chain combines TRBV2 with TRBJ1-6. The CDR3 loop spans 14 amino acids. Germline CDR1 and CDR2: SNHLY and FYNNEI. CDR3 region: CASREGWTDSPLHF.

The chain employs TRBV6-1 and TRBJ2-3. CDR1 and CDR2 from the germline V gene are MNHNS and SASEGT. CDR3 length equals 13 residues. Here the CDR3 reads CASSTIDTDTQYF.

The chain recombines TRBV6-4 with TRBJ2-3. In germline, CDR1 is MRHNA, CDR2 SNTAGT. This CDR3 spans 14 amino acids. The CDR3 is CASSIAGSTDTQYF.

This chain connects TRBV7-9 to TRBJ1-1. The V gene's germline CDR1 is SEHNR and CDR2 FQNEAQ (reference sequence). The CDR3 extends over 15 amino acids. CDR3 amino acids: CASTRDTNENTEAFF.

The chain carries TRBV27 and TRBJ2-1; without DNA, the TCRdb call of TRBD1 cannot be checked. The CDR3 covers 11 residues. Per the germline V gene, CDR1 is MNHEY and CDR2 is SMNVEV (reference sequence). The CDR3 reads CASSLGQVQFF.

This chain's CDR3 is CASSLGNSGNTIYF. The rearrangement uses TRBV7-9 and TRBJ1-3. Germline V gives CDR1 SEHNR, CDR2 FQNEAQ (reference sequence). This CDR3 is built from 14 residues. Filled out from reference TRBV7-9 and TRBJ1-3, the complete variable domain reads DTGVSQNPRHKITKRGQNVTFRCDPISEHNRLYWYRQTLGQGPEFLTYFQNEAQLEKSRLLSDRFSAERPKGSFSTLEIQRTEQGDSAMYLCASSLGNSGNTIYFGEGSWLTVV.

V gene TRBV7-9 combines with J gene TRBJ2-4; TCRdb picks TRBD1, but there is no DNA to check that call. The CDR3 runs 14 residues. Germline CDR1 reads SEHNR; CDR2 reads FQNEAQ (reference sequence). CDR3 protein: CASRPGGASNIQYF.

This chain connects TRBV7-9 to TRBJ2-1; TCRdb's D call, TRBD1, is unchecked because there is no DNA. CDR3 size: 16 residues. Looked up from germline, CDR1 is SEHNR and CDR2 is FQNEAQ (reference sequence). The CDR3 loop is CASSQYGRTGHNEQFF.

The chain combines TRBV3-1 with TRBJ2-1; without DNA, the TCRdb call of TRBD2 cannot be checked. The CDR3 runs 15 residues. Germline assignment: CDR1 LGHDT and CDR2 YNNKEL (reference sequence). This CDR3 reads CASSQEAGQYNEQFF.